This T cell receptor beta chain was identified during a study of spatial heterogeneity in lung cancer. Study-level information: There were approximately 69 donors, all of them untreated patients with early-stage non-small cell lung cancer.

In the library, each TCR cDNA molecule bore its own unique molecular identifier. One entry per CDR3 protein results from TCRdb running MiXCR on the 5' RACE reads. The sample records fewer than 25,000 distinct CDR3 sequences, 9% to 10% being singletons. Time point: blood at routine non-recurrence follow-up after resection. Whole RNA from tumor, nontumor lung or frozen PBMC was sequenced unsorted. The sequencing here drew on PBMCs, taken at follow-up. This sequence was found in a male donor with early-stage non-small cell lung cancer.

CDR3 DNA: TGTGCCAGCACGGTCCTAGGGACTTATGGCTACACCTTC. As protein: CASTVLGTYGYTF. The chain uses TRBV28 and TRBJ1-2; D perhaps matches TRBD1 (5 bases). Between the trimmed V and J ends, which lost 7 bases and 5 bases, there was a span of 14 bases. Germline-derived CDR1 and CDR2 are MDHEN and SYDVKM. The CDR3 loop spans 13 amino acids.